A selection of T cell receptor beta chains follows, all from one sample in a study of somatic mutations in cytotoxic T cells in rheumatoid arthritis. Sequenced by immunoSEQ multiplex PCR; TCRdb stores in-frame clones only, minus some. The sample has tens of thousands of clones, under 85% seen once. What was sequenced was CD8+ T cells sorted from blood. The source of these receptors is an adult with rheumatoid arthritis. The CDR3 runs from the conserved cysteine through the conserved F or W.

j_call v_call cdr3_aa
TRBJ2-3 TRBV7-9 CAGTGTGASTDTQYF
TRBJ2-1 TRBV27 CASSLSGRGYNEQFF
TRBJ1-3 TRBV9 CASSNGREAGNTIYF
TRBJ2-2 TRBV5-1 CASSLVGSGSKMNTGELFF
TRBJ2-7 TRBV6-1 CASRGTGSYEQYF
TRBJ2-1 TRBV27 CASSPRGAGDNEQFF
TRBJ1-2 TRBV29-1 CSTDLGGPYNGYTF
TRBJ2-3 TRBV10-3 CAIGPGGRMSDTQYF
TRBJ2-1 TRBV11-3 CASSYALAAQFF
TRBJ2-5 TRBV7-2 CATSYRDRGRETQYF
TRBJ1-4 TRBV28 CASSSLNRATNEKLFF
TRBJ1-4 TRBV25-1 CASSHVTDEKLFF
TRBJ2-1 TRBV6-4 CASSDYGDRATDEQFF
TRBJ2-4 TRBV4-2 CASSQDKGQGDIQYF
TRBJ1-2 TRBV5-6 CASSSDGTAFYGYTF
TRBJ2-5 TRBV6-5 CASSYSETQYF
TRBJ1-5 TRBV27 CASSLARSGRGNQPQHF
TRBJ1-1 TRBV7-9 CASSLGPDQAFF
TRBJ2-1 TRBV28 CASTLAPFGEQFF
TRBJ1-4 TRBV4-1 CASSHRVVATNEKLFF
TRBJ1-1 TRBV27 CASSPGTGWGEAFF
TRBJ2-2 TRBV30 CAWRVSGRDSGELFF
TRBJ1-1 TRBV5-6 CASSFLGSLGTEAFF